This T cell receptor beta chain was profiled in a study of OX40 agonist ivuxolimab in advanced cancers. The study's findings and limits: Among expanded peripheral T cells, antigen specificity went undetermined. Relatively little clonal expansion, among the lowest observed, appeared in partial responders at 0.1-3.0 mg/kg.

The CDR3 is 14 residues long. Germline V gene sequence: CDR1 MNHEY, CDR2 SVGAGI. V lost 2 bases and J lost 6; bases outside the gene matches: 3. The table came from immunoSEQ multiplex PCR; TCRdb's copy has only in-frame clones and leaves some out. The sample consists of under 85,000 clones, 88% of them appearing once. Points on this clone: Its antigen remains unidentified.

The clonotype originates from an adult with an advanced solid tumor such as melanoma, head and neck, liver or kidney cancer. The chain has TRBV6-5 and TRBJ1-2; 10 positions agree with TRBD1. Sequencing used CD4+ or CD8+ T cells sorted from blood, obtained in a trial of the OX40 agonist ivuxolimab. CDR3 nucleotides: TGTGCCAGCAGTTACGGGGACAGGGGTCATGGCTACACCTTC. Amino acids: CASSYGDRGHGYTF.